This is a list of T cell receptor beta chains from one sample in a study of T cell changes during pregnancy in multiple sclerosis. The data were produced by immunoSEQ multiplex PCR, yet TCRdb's version contains in-frame clones alone and is incomplete. The table lists 45,000 to 70,000 clones, approximately 90% of them singletons. This sample comprised CD4+ T cells from peripheral blood mononuclear cells, obtained after pregnancy. Every receptor here comes from a female donor with multiple sclerosis, enrolled in a pregnancy study. Each CDR3 is given with its conserved first and last residue. D genes are given only for firm matches. The size entry is marked missing in some rows and otherwise reads once, few, many or a size class.

V	size	J	length	D	CDR3	DNA
TRBV5-6	NA	TRBJ2-7	14	NA	CASSLAPTAHEQYF	TGTGCCAGCAGCTTGGCCCCAACAGCCCACGAGCAGTACTTC
TRBV4-3	NA	TRBJ1-2	14	NA	CASSQETGQHGYTF	TGCGCCAGCAGCCAAGAAACAGGACAGCATGGCTACACCTTC
TRBV7-9	NA	TRBJ1-2	11	NA	CASSLGQPYTF	TGTGCCAGCAGCTTAGGACAGCCCTACACCTTC
TRBV11-2	NA	TRBJ2-7	14	TRBD1	CASSLIRDRGEQYF	TGTGCCAGCAGCTTAATACGGGACAGGGGCGAGCAGTACTTC
TRBV27	NA	TRBJ2-7	17	TRBD1	CASSLSRGRGPNYEQYF	TGTGCCAGCAGTTTATCGCGGGGCAGGGGGCCCAATTACGAGCAGTACTTC
TRBV4-2	NA	TRBJ1-2	15	NA	CASSQGTPGVDGYTF	TGTGCCAGCAGCCAAGGAACTCCAGGGGTTGATGGCTACACCTTC
TRBV6-1	few	TRBJ1-6	15	TRBD1	CASTERDRVYSPLHF	TGTGCCAGCACCGAAAGGGACAGGGTTTATTCACCCCTCCACTTT
TRBV10-2	NA	TRBJ2-3	17	TRBD2	CASSGTTSGGTTDTQYF	TGCGCCAGCAGCGGCACCACTAGCGGGGGGACCACAGATACGCAGTATTTT
TRBV7-9	NA	TRBJ1-5	15	NA	CASSLSTGFNQPQHF	TGTGCCAGCAGCTTATCCACGGGGTTCAATCAGCCCCAGCATTTT
TRBV29-1	NA	TRBJ1-1	15	TRBD1	CSVGRQGASGTEAFF	TGCAGCGTTGGACGTCAGGGGGCAAGCGGCACTGAAGCTTTCTTT
TRBV15	NA	TRBJ2-3	17	NA	CATSILRGPDNTDTQYF	TGTGCCACCAGCATCCTAAGGGGCCCGGACAACACAGATACGCAGTATTTT
TRBV5-1	NA	TRBJ1-5	16	NA	CASSLGGDPSNQPQHF	TGCGCCAGCAGCTTGGGCGGGGACCCGAGCAATCAGCCCCAGCATTTT
TRBV5-1	NA	TRBJ2-1	12	NA	CASSLAGREQFF	TGCGCCAGCAGCTTGGCCGGCAGGGAGCAGTTCTTC
TRBV5-5	NA	TRBJ1-5	15	TRBD1	CASSLMDREHQPQHF	TGTGCCAGCAGCTTGATGGACAGGGAACATCAGCCCCAGCATTTT
TRBV2	NA	TRBJ2-6	19	NA	CASLPGRGMPLSGANVLTF	TGTGCCAGCCTTCCGGGCAGGGGTATGCCACTCTCTGGGGCCAACGTCCTGACTTTC
TRBV14	NA	TRBJ1-6	20	TRBD1	CASSLRTGMGLFEDNSPLHF	TGTGCCAGCAGCCTCCGGACAGGGATGGGTCTTTTCGAGGATAATTCACCCCTCCACTTT
TRBV18	NA	TRBJ1-2	17	TRBD1	CASSPTFDRGVNYGYTF	TGTGCCAGCTCCCCTACCTTCGACAGGGGAGTTAACTATGGCTACACCTTC
TRBV23-1	once	TRBJ1-6	15	NA	CASNYNSLYNSPLHF	TGCGCCAGCAACTATAATTCCCTCTATAATTCACCCCTCCACTTT
TRBV9	NA	TRBJ1-5	13	NA	CASSGPGNQPQHF	TGTGCCAGCAGCGGACCAGGGAATCAGCCCCAGCATTTT
TRBV5-6	NA	TRBJ2-7	11	NA	CASSLGYEQYF	TGTGCCAGCAGCCTAGGCTACGAGCAGTACTTC
TRBV29-1	NA	TRBJ2-7	11	NA	CSVLREYEQYF	TGCAGCGTCCTCCGGGAATACGAGCAGTACTTC
TRBV29-1	NA	TRBJ2-1	14	NA	CSVVGGSYYNEQFF	TGCAGCGTTGTTGGCGGGTCCTACTACAATGAGCAGTTCTTC
TRBV6-7	NA	TRBJ2-1	15	NA	CASSYSGGLYNEQFF	TGTGCCAGCAGTTACTCGGGGGGGCTCTACAATGAGCAGTTCTTC
TRBV5-6	few	TRBJ1-2	12	NA	CASSLDYGGYTF	TGTGCCAGCAGCCTCGACTACGGGGGCTACACCTTC
TRBV7-2	once	TRBJ2-7	15	NA	CASSLTGHKSYEQYF	TGTGCCAGCAGCTTAACGGGACATAAGTCCTACGAGCAGTACTTC
TRBV19	NA	TRBJ2-7	17	TRBD2	CASSTRSGGTTSYEQYF	TGTGCCAGTAGTACCCGAAGCGGGGGGACTACTTCCTACGAGCAGTACTTC
TRBV20-1	NA	TRBJ2-1	11	TRBD2	CSAAIGGWKFF	TGCAGTGCTGCTATCGGGGGGTGGAAGTTCTTC